This T cell receptor (beta chain) came from a study of T-cell reconstitution after alpha-beta-depleted transplantation in children. This clonotype was recorded a few times. Unique molecular identifiers were built into the TCRbeta library. Each CDR3 protein is one row after TCRdb ran MiXCR on the PCR reads. The table shows 700,000 to 950,000 distinct CDR3 sequences, with 15% to 20% occurring only once. This sequence originates from a male patient aged 10-17 years who had a stem cell transplant for acute lymphoblastic leukemia, so the T cells may come from the graft donor. The specimen comprised PBMCs, mostly from graft donor cells, sampled 360 days after TCRalphabeta/CD19-depleted stem cell transplant.

The DNA of the CDR3 is TGTGCCAGCAGCTTACTAGCGGTGTCCTACAATGAGCAGTTCTTC. Its translation: CASSLLAVSYNEQFF. The chain carries TRBV11-3 and TRBJ2-1; 7 bases map to TRBD2. V was clipped by 2 bases and J by 1 base; unmatched bases: 2. CDR3 size: 15 residues. The germline V gene encodes CDR1 SGHNT and CDR2 YENEEA.